The present entry profiles one T cell receptor beta chain with its context. Antigen unknown. The data stem from a study of blood T cells in healthy people across ages. Study-level findings and limits: When one million T cells were used, diversity estimates were thought to be underestimates.

Each sample provided at least 6 micrograms of extracted total RNA. The CDR3 is 14 residues long. CDR1 and CDR2 from the germline V gene are LGHNA and YSLEER. Trimming at V came to 2 bases and at J to 13 bases, leaving 10 bases not matched to a gene. Sample-barcoded 5' priming and a J-beta primer mix drove a second PCR of about 6 to 12 cycles. Template switching added a 12-random-nucleotide identifier to every cDNA molecule. Each of the samples gave a minimum of 2.5 million paired-end reads that contained CDR3. A single record per CDR3 protein comes from TCRdb applying MiXCR to the 5' RACE reads. Found here are over a million distinct CDR3 sequences, less than 45% of them singletons; the top ten hold 4%.

This chain uses TRBV4-3 with TRBJ2-1; 8 bases fit TRBD1. The origin of this receptor is a woman between 18 and 29 years old in good health. The sample comprised blood. Here the CDR3 DNA reads TGCGCCAGCAGCCAAATAACAGGGGGAGAGACCCAGTTCTTC. It translates to CASSQITGGETQFF.